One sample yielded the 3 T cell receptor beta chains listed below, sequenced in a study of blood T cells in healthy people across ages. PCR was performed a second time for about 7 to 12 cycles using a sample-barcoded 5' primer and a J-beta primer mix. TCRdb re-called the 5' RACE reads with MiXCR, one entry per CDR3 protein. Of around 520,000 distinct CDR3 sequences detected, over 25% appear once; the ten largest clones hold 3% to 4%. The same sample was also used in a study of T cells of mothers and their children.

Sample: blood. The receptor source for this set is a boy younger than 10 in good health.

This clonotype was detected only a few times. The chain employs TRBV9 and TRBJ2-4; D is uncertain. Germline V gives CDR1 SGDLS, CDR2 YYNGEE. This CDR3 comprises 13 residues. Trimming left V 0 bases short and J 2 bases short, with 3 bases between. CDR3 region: CASSVAPKNIQYF. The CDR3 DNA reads TGTGCCAGCAGCGTAGCTCCCAAAAACATTCAGTACTTC.

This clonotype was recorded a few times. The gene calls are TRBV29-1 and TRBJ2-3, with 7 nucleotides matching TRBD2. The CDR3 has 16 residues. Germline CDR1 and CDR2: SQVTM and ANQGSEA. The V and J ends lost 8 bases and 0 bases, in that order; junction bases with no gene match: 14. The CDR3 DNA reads TGCAGCACGCGGGGGTGGCTAGCGGAGAGCACAGATACGCAGTATTTT. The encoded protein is CSTRGWLAESTDTQYF.

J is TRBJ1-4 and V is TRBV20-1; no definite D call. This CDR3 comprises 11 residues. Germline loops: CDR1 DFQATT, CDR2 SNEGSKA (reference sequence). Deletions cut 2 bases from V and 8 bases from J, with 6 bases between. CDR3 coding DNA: TGCAGTGCTAGACTCCCGGAAAAACTGTTTTTT. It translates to CSARLPEKLFF.